One sample yielded the 8 T cell receptor beta chains listed below, sequenced in a study of radiation and T cells in renal cell carcinoma. The repertoire was sequenced with immunoSEQ multiplex PCR; TCRdb's copy has only in-frame clones and lacks some. The data hold about 49,000 clones, with about 83% observed a single time. Time point given: baseline pretreatment blood. As to treatment: 15 Gy SBRT to primary tumor, nephrectomy 4 weeks later. The input for sequencing was blood, taken from a patient whose treatment included radiotherapy and nephrectomy. The receptors stem from a woman in her 70s with renal cell carcinoma.

This clone was picked up one time. This sequence joins TRBV5-1 and TRBJ2-7; 8 nucleotides align to TRBD1. The V gene's germline CDR1 is SGHRS and CDR2 YFSETQ. The ends lost 3 bases at V and 2 bases at J; junction bases unmatched: 7. The CDR3 runs 15 residues. The CDR3 sequence: CASSSRQGLTYEQYF. For the CDR3, the DNA is TGCGCCAGCAGCTCCAGACAGGGGCTCACCTACGAGCAGTACTTC.

In DNA form, the CDR3 reads TGTGCCACTAGACAGTCTATAGTGGATGGCTACACCTTC. Protein sequence: CATRQSIVDGYTF. The gene calls are TRBV19 and TRBJ1-2; D possibly corresponds to TRBD1 (5 bases). V lost 10 bases and J 6 bases, leaving 18 bases between the germline ends. The CDR3 sequence is 13 residues long. Germline lookup yields CDR1 LNHDA and CDR2 SQIVND (reference sequence). The full variable domain, in which reference TRBV19 and TRBJ1-2 provide the parts outside the CDR3, is DGGITQSPKYLFRKEGQNVTLSCEQNLNHDAMYWYRQDPGQGLRLIYYSQIVNDFQKGDIAEGYSVSREKKESFPLTVTSAQKNPTAFYLCATRQSIVDGYTFGSGTRLTVV.

The V call is TRBV5-1, the J call TRBJ2-1, with D maybe TRBD1 (5 bases). V was cut by 0 bases and J by 0 bases, with 10 bases left in between. The CDR3 length is 16 residues. Per the germline V gene, CDR1 is SGHRS and CDR2 is YFSETQ. As DNA, the CDR3 is TGCGCCAGCAGCTTGGCTGACAGTAGCTCCTACAATGAGCAGTTCTTC. It encodes CASSLADSSSYNEQFF.

This clone showed up just once. The chain links TRBV7-9 to TRBJ2-1; 14 bases are shared with TRBD2. The CDR3 spans 18 residues. Trimming took 1 base from V and 4 from J; bases not matched to a gene: 6. Germline CDR1 SEHNR, CDR2 FQNEAQ (reference sequence). CDR3 protein: CASSLGRTSGGQYNEQFF. The CDR3 bases are TGTGCCAGCAGCTTAGGGAGGACTAGCGGGGGGCAGTACAATGAGCAGTTCTTC.

The chain joins TRBV5-1 to TRBJ1-2, with D maybe TRBD1 (6 bases). This CDR3 comprises 14 residues. With 0 bases removed from V and 0 bases from J, the gap between germline ends came to 6 bases. CDR1 and CDR2 (germline): SGHRS, YFSETQ. The CDR3: CASSLEGANYGYTF. The CDR3 nucleotides read TGCGCCAGCAGCTTGGAGGGGGCTAACTATGGCTACACCTTC. The complete variable domain, with remaining parts taken from reference TRBV5-1 and TRBJ1-2, reads KAGVTQTPRYLIKTRGQQVTLSCSPISGHRSVSWYQQTPGQGLQFLFEYFSETQRNKGNFPGRFSGRQFSNSRSEMNVSTLELGDSALYLCASSLEGANYGYTFGSGTRLTVV.

The chain recombines TRBV15 with TRBJ2-1, with D possibly called TRBD1 or TRBD2 (6 bases each). Germline V gene sequence: CDR1 LNHNV, CDR2 YYDKDF (reference sequence). V was cut by 6 bases and J by 7 bases, with 16 bases left in between. The CDR3 totals 14 residues. The CDR3 DNA reads as TGTGCCACCAGAGCCGCCGGGGGCAGGAATGAGCAGTTCTTC. Amino acids: CATRAAGGRNEQFF.

The CDR3 DNA reads as TGTGCCAGCAGCTTAGTTCTGAGCGGGACTTTCTCCTACGAGCAGTACTTC. This gives the protein CASSLVLSGTFSYEQYF. The chain recombines TRBV11-2 with TRBJ2-7; TRBD2 agrees at 7 bases. V trimming: 1 base; J trimming: 0 bases; junction bases outside the gene matches: 9. CDR1 SGHAT and CDR2 FQNNGV come from the germline V gene. The CDR3 covers 17 residues.

The chain carries TRBV4-3 and TRBJ1-2; D unresolved. The CDR3 sequence is 16 residues long. The V gene's germline CDR1 is LGHNA and CDR2 YSLEER. V shed 0 bases and J shed 8 bases, with 19 bases lying between them. The CDR3 nucleotides are TGCGCCAGCAGCCAAGATCCCACACCGGGAAATTCAGGCTACACCTTC. Amino acid sequence: CASSQDPTPGNSGYTF.